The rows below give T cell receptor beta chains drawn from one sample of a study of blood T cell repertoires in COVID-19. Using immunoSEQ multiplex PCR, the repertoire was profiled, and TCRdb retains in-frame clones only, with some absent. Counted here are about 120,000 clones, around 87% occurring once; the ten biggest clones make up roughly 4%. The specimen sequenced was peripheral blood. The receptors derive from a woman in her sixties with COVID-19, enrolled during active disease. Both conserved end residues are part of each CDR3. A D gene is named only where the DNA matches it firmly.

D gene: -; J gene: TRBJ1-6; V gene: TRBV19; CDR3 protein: CASSGTRDAGSPLHF
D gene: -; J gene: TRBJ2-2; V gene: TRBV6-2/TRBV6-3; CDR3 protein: CASSSRGNGELFF
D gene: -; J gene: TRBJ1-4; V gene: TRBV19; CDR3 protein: CASSPTRQATNEKLFF
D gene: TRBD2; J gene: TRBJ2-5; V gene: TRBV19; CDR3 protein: CASSPLAGGRETQYF
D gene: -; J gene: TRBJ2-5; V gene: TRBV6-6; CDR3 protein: CASAGVGPEYF
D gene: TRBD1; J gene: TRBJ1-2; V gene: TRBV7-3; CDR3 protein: CASSLSSGGFGGYTF
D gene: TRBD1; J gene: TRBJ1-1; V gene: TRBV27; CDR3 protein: CASSPDRGRNTEAFF
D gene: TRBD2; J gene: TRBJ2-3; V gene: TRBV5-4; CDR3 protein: CASSWGTRGGAADTQYF
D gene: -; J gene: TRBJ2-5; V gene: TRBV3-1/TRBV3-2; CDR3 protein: CASGTGPRETQYF
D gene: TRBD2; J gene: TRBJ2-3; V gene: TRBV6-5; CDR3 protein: CASSPWRGSTDTQYF
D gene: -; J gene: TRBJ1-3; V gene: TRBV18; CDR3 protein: CASSPSKGDTIYF
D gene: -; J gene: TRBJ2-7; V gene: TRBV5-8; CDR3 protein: CASSPRGMSSYEQYF
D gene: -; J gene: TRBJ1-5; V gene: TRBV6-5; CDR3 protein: CASREGGLGNQPQHF
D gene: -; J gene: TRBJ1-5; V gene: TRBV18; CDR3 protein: CASSEQGYDQPQHF
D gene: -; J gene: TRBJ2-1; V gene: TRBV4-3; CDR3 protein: CASSQLYWEVNYDEQFF
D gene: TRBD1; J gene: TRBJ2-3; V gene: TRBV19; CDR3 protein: CASSRTGNTDTQYF
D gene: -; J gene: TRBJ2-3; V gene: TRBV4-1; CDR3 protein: CASRDIGGTDTQYF
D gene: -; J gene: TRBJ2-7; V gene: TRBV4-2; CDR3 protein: CASSPGRRGRDEQYF
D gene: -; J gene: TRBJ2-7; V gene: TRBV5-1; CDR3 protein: CASSLGGSSYEQYF
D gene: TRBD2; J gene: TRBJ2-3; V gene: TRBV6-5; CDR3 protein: CASSSGTSGGGSQYF
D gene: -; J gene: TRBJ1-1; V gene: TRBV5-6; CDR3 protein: CASSLDRREAFF
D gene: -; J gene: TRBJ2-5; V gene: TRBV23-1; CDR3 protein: CASTTSGKTRAQYF
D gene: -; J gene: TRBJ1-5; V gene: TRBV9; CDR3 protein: CASSLDGQGGQPQHF
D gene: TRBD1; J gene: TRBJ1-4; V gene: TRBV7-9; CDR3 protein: CASSPSGGGGEKLFF
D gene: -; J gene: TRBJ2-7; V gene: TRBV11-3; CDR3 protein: CASSLAPYGSNEQYF
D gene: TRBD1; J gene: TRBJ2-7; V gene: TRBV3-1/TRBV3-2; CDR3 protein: CASSQIQGASYEQYF
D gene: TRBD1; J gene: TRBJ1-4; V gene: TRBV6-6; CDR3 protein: CASSYYDRVAEEKLFF
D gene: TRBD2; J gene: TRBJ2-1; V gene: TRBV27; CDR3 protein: CASSWTSGGAFEQFF
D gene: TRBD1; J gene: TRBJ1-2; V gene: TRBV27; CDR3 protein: CAREPDRDGYTF
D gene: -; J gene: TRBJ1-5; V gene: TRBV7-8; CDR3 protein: CASSPGLLGGNQPQHF
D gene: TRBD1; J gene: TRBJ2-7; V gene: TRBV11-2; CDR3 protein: CASRPMTGAGFYEQYF
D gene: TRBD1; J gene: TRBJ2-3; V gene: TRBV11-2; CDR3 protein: CASSQTGRTDTQYF
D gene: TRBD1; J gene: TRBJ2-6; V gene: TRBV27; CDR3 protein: CASSSPRQGTSSGANVLTF
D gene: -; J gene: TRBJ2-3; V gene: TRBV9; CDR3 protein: CASSAGVAQYF
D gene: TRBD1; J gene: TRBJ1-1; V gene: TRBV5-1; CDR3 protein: CASSLDEGRTGEAFF
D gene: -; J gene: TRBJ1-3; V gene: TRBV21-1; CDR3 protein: CASSKAGGRTPAFGGNTIYF
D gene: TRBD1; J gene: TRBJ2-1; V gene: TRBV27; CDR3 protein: CATFGQGNSYNEQFF
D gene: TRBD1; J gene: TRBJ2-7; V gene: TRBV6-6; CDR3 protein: CASSYTQTGSSYEQYF
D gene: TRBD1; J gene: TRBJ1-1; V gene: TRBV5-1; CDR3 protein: CASSGGQDREAFF
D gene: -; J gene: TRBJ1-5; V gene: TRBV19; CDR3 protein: CASSVQKWNQPQHF
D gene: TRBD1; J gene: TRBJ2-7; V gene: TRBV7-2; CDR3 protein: CASSTYRGAYEQYF